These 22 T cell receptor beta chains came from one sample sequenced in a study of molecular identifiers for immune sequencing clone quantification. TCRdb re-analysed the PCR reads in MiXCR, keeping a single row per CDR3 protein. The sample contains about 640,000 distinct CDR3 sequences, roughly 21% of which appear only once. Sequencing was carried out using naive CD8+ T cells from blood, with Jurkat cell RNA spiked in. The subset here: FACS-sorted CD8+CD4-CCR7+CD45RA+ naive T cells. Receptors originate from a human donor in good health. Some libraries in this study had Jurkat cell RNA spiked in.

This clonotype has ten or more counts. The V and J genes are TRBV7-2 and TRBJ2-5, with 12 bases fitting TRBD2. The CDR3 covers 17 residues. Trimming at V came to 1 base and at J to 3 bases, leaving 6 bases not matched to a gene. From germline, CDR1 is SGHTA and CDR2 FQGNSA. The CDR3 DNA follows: TGTGCCAGCAGCTTAGTACTAGCGGGGGGCGGAAAAGAGACCCAGTACTTC. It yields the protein CASSLVLAGGGKETQYF. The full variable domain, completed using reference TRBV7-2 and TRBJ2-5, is GAGVSQSPSNKVTEKGKDVELRCDPISGHTALYWYRQSLGQGLEFLIYFQGNSAPDKSGLPSDRFSAERTGGSVSTLTIQRTQQEDSAVYLCASSLVLAGGGKETQYFGPGTRLLVL.

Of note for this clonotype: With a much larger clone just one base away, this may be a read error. This CDR3 reads CASSSRTAPSYEQYF. CDR3 in DNA: TGTGCCAGCAGTTCCAGGACCGCGCCGAGCTACGAGCAGTACTTC. This chain joins TRBV6-2 or TRBV6-3 and TRBJ2-7; D gene uncertain. V was pared by 4 bases and J by 3 bases, with 16 bases between. In germline, CDR1 is MNHEY, CDR2 SVGEGT. This CDR3 comprises 15 residues.

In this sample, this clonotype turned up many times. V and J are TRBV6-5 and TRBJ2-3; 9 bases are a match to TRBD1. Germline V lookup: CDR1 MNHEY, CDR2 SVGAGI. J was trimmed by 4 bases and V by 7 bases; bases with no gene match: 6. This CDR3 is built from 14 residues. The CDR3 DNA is TGTGCCAGCACACCGGGACAGGGAGCAGATACGCAGTATTTT. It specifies CASTPGQGADTQYF.

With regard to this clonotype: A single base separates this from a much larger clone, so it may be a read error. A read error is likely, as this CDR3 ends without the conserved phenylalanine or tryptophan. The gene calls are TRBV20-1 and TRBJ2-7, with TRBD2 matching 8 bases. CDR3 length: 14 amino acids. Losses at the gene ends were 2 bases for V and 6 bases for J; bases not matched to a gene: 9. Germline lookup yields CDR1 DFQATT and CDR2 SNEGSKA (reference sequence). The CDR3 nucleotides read TGCAGTGCTAGACCGGGACTAGTAATTCGCGAGCAGTACCTC. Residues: CSARPGLVIREQYL.

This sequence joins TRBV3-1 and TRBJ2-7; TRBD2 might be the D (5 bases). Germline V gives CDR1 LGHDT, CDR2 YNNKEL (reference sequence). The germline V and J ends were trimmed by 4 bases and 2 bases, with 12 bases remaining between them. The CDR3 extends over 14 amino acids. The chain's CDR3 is CASSPTPEAYEQYF. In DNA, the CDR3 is TGTGCCAGCAGCCCCACCCCGGAGGCCTACGAGCAGTACTTC.

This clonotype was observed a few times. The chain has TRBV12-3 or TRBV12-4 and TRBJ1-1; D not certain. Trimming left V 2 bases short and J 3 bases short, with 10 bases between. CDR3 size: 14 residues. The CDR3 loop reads CASSLFGLDTEAFF. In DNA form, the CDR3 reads TGTGCCAGCAGTTTATTCGGGTTGGACACTGAAGCTTTCTTT.

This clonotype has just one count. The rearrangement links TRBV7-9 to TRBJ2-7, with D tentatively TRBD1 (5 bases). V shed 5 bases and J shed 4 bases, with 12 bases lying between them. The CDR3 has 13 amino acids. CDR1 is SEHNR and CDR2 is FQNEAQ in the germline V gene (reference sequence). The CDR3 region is CASSGAGSYEQYF. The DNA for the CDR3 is TGTGCCAGCAGCGGGGCAGGGTCTTACGAGCAGTACTTC.

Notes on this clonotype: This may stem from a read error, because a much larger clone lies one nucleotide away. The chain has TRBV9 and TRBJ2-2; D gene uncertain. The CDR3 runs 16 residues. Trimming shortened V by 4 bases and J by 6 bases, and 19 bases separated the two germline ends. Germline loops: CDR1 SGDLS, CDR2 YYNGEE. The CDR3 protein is CASSPMGLEYAGELFF. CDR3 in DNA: TGTGCCAGCAGCCCCATGGGCCTAGAGTACGCCGGGGAGCTGTTTTTT.

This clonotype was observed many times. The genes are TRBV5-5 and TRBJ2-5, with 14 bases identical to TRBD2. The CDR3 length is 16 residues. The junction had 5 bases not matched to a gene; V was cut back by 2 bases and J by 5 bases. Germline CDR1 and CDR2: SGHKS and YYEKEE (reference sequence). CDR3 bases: TGTGCCAGCAGCTTCCCGACTAGCGGGGGGGCTGAGACCCAGTACTTC. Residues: CASSFPTSGGAETQYF.

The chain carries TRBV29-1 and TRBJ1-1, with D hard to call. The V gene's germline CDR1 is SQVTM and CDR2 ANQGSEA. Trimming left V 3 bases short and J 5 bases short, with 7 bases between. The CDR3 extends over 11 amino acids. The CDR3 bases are TGCAGCGTTGAGTTTGGGACTGAAGCTTTCTTT. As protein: CSVEFGTEAFF.

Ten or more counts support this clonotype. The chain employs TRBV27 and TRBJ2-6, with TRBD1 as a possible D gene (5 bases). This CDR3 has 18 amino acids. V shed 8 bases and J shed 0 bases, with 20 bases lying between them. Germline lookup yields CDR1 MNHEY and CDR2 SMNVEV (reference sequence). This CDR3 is CASRTTGATTSGANVLTF. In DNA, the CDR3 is TGTGCCAGCCGAACTACTGGGGCCACAACCTCTGGGGCCAACGTCCTGACTTTC.

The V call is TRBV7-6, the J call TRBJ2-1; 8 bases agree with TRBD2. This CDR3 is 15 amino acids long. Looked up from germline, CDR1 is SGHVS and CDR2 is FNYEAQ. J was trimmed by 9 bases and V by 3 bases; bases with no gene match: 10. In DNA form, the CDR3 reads TGTGCCAGCAGCTTCTCGGGAGGGCCGGGGAGTGAGCAGTTCTTC. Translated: CASSFSGGPGSEQFF.

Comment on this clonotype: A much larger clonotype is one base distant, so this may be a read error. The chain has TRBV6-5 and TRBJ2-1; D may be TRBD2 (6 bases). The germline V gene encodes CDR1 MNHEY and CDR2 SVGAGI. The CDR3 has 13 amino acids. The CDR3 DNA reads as TGTGCCAGCTCGGGAGTTTCCTACGATGAGCAGTTCTTC. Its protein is CASSGVSYDEQFF.

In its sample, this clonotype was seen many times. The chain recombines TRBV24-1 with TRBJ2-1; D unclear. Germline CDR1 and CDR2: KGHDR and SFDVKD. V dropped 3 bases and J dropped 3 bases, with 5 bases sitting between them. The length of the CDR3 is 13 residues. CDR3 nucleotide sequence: TGTGCCACCAGTGATCTAAACTACAATGAGCAGTTCTTC. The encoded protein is CATSDLNYNEQFF.

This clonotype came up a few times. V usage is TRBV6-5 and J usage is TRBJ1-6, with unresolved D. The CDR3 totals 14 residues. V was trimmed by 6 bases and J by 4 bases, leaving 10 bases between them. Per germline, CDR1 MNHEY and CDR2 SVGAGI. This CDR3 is CASSSSTYNSPLHF. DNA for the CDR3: TGTGCCAGCAGCTCCTCCACTTATAATTCACCCCTCCACTTT.

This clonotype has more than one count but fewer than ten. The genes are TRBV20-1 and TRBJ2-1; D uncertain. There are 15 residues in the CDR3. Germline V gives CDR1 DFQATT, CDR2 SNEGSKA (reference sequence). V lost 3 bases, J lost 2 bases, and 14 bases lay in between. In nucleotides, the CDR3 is TGCAGTGCTAGGGGTTGGAGCCCTCCCTACAATGAGCAGTTCTTC. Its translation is CSARGWSPPYNEQFF.

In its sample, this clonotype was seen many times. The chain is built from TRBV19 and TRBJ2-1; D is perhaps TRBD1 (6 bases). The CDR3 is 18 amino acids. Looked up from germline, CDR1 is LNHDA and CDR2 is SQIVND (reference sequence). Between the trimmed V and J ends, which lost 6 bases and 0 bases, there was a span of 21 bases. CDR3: CASSDPPQTGNSYNEQFF. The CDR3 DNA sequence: TGTGCCAGTAGCGACCCCCCCCAAACAGGGAACTCCTACAATGAGCAGTTCTTC.

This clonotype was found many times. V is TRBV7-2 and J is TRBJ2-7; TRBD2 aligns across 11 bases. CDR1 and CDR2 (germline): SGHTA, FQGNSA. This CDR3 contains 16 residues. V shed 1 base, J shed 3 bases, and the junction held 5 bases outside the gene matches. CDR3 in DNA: TGTGCCAGCAGCTTAGGCTGGACTAGCGGGCTCTACGAGCAGTACTTC. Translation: CASSLGWTSGLYEQYF.

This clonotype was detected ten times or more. The CDR3 DNA reads as TGTGCCAGCAGCTTAGGCCTAGCGGCTAGCACAGATACGCAGTATTTT. It is translated as CASSLGLAASTDTQYF. The J gene is TRBJ2-3, the V gene TRBV13; 7 nucleotides align to TRBD2. Germline CDR1 PRHDT, CDR2 FYEKMQ (reference sequence). The CDR3 loop spans 16 amino acids. V lost 0 bases, J lost 0 bases, and 3 bases stayed unmatched.

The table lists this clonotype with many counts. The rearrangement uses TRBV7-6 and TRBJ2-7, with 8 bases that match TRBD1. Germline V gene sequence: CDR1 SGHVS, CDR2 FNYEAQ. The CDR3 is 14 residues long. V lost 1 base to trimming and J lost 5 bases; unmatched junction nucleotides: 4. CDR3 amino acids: CASSLEAGGHEQYF. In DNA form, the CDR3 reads TGTGCCAGCAGCTTAGAGGCAGGGGGCCACGAGCAGTACTTC.

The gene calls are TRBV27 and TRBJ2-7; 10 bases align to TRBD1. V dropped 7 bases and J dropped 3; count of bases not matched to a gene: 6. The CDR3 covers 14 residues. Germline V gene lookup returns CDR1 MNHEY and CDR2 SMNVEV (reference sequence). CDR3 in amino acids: CASKRWDRGYEQYF. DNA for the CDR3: TGTGCCAGCAAACGATGGGACAGGGGCTACGAGCAGTACTTC.

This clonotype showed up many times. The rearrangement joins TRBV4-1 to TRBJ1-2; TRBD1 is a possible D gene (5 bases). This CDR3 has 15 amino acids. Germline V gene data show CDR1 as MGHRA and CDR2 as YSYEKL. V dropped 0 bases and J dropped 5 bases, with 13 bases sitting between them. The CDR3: CASSQDREEPYGYTF. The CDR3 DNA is TGCGCCAGCAGCCAAGACAGGGAGGAGCCTTATGGCTACACCTTC.